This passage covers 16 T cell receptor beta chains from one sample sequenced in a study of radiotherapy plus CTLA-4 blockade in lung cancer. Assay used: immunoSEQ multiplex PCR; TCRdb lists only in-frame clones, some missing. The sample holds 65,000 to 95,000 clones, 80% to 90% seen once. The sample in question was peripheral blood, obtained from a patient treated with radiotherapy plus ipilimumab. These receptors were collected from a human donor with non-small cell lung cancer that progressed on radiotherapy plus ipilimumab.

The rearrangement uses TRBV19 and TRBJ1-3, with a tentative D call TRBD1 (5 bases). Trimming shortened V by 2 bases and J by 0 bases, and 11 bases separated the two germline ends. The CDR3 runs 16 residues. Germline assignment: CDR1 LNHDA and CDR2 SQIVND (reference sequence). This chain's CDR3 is CASSIRTGFSGNTIYF. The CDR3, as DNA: TGTGCCAGTAGTATACGTACAGGCTTCTCTGGAAACACCATATATTTT.

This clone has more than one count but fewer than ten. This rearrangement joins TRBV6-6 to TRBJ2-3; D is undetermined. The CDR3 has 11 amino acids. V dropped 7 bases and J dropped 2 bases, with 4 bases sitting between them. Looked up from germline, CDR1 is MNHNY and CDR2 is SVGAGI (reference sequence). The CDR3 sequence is CASTSTDTQYF. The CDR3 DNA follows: TGTGCCAGCACCTCCACAGATACGCAGTATTTT.

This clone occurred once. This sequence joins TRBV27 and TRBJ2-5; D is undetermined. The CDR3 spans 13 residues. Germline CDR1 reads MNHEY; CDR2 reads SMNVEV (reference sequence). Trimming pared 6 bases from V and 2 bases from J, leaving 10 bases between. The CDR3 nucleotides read TGTGCCAGCAGCCGTAAAACTCAAGAGACCCAGTACTTC. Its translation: CASSRKTQETQYF.

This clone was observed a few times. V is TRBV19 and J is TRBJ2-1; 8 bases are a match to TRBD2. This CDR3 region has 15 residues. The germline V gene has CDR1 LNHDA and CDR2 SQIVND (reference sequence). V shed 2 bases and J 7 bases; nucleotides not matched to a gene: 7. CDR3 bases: TGTGCCAGTAGTATAAGACTAGCGATCGGGAATGAGCAGTTCTTC. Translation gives CASSIRLAIGNEQFF.

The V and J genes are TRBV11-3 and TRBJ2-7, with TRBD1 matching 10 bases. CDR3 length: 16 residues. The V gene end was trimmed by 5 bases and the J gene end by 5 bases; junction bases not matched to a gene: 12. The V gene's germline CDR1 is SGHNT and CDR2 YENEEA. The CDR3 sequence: CASSPRRTGGLDEQYV. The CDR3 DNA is TGTGCCAGCAGCCCCAGACGGACAGGGGGGTTGGACGAGCAGTACGTC.

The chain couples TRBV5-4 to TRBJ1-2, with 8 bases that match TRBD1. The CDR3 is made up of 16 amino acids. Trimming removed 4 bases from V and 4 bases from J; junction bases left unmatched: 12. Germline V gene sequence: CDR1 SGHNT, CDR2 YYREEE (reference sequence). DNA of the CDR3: TGTGCCAGCAGCCAATCAGGGGGCGGGCGGTCCTATGGCTACACCTTC. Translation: CASSQSGGGRSYGYTF.

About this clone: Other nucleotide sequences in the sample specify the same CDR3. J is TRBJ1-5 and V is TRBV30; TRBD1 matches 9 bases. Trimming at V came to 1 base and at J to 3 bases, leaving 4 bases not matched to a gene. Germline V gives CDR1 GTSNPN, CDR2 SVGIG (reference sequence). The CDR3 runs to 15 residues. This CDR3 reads CAWSAGTGYNQPQHF. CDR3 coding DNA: TGTGCCTGGAGTGCCGGGACAGGGTACAATCAGCCCCAGCATTTT.

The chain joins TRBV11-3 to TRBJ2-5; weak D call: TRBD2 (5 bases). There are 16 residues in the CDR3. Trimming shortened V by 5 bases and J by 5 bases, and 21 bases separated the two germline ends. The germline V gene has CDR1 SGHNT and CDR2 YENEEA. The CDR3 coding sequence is TGTGCCAGCAGCAGTAGTAGCCGGGGAGTAAGGGAGACCCAGTACTTC. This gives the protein CASSSSSRGVRETQYF.

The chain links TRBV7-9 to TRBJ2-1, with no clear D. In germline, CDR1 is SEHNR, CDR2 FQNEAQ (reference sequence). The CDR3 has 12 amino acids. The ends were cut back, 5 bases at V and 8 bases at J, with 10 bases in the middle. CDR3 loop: CASSKQYDEQFF. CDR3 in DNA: TGTGCCAGCAGCAAACAATATGATGAGCAGTTCTTC.

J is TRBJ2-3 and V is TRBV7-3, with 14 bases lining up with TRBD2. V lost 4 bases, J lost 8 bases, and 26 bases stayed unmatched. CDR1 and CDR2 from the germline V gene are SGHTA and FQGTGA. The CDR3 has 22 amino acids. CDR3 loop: CASSSELRTSGRPTVWCVTQYF. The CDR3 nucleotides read TGTGCCAGCAGCTCCGAACTGCGGACTAGCGGGAGGCCAACCGTTTGGTGTGTTACGCAGTATTTT.

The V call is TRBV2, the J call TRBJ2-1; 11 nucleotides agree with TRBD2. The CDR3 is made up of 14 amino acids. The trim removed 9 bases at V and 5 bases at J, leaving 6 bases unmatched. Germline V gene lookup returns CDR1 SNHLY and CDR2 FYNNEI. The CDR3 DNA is TGTGCCAGGGCTACTAGCGGGAGAAACAATGAGCAGTTCTTC. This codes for CARATSGRNNEQFF.

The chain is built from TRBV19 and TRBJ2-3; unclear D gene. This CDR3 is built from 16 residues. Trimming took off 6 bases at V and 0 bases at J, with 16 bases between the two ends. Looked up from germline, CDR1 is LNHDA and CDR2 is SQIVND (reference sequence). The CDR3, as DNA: TGTGCCAGTAGCGTATTAGGACCACCAAGCACAGATACGCAGTATTTT. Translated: CASSVLGPPSTDTQYF. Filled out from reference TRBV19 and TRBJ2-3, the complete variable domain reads DGGITQSPKYLFRKEGQNVTLSCEQNLNHDAMYWYRQDPGQGLRLIYYSQIVNDFQKGDIAEGYSVSREKKESFPLTVTSAQKNPTAFYLCASSVLGPPSTDTQYFGPGTRLTVL.

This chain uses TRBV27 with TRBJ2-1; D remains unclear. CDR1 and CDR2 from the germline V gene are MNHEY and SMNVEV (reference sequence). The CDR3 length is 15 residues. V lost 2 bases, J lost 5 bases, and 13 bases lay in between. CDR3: CASSLMDEINNEQFF. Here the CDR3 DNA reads TGTGCCAGCAGTTTAATGGACGAGATTAACAATGAGCAGTTCTTC.

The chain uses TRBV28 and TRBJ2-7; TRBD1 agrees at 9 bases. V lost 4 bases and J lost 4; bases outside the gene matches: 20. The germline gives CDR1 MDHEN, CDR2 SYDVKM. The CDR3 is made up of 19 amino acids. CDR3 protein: CASSSLRIVQGAPPYEQYF. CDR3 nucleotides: TGTGCCAGCAGTTCTCTTAGGATCGTACAGGGGGCCCCACCGTACGAGCAGTACTTC.

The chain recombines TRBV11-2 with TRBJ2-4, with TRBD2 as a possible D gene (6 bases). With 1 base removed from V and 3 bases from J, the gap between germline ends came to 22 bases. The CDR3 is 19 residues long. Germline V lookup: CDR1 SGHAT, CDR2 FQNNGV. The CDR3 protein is CASSLGSGGAHIGKNIQYF. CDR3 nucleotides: TGTGCCAGCAGCTTAGGTAGCGGAGGGGCCCATATCGGCAAAAACATTCAGTACTTC.

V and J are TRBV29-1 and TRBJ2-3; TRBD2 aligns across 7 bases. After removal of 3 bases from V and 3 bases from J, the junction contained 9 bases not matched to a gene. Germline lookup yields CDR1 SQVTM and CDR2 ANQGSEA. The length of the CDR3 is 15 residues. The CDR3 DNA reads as TGCAGCGTTGACGCGGGAGCTTATGAGACAGATACGCAGTATTTT. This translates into CSVDAGAYETDTQYF.